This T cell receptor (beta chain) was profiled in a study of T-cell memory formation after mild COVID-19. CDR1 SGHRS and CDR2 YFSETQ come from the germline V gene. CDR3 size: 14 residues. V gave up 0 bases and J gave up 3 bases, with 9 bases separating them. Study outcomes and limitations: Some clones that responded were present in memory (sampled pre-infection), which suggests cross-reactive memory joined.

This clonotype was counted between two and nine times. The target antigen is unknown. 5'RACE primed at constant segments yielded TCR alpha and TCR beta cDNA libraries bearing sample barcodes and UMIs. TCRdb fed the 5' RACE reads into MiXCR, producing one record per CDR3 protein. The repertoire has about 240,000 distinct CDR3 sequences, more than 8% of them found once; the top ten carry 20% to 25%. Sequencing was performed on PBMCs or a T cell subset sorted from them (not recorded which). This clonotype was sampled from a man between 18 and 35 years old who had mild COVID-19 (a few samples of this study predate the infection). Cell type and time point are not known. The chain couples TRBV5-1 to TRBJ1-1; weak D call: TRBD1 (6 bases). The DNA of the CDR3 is TGCGCCAGCAGCTTGGGGACAGAAGACACTGAAGCTTTCTTT. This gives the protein CASSLGTEDTEAFF.